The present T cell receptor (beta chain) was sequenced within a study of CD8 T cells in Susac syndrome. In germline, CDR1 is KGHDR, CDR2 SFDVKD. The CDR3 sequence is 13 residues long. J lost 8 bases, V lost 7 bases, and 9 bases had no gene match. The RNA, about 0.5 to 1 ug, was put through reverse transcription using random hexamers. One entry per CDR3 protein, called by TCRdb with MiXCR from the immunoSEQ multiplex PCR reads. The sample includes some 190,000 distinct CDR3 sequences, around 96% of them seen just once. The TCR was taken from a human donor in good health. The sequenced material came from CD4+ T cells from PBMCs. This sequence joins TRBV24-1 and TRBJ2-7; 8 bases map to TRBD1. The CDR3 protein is CATRESTGAKQYF. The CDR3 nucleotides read TGTGCCACCAGGGAATCGACAGGGGCAAAGCAGTACTTC.